This TCR beta chain was identified in a study of CD8 T cells in ankylosing spondylitis (dated by TCRdb to the late 2010s). Context from the whole study: T cell receptor beta repertoires were profiled in healthy donors and ankylosing spondylitis patients so that disease-linked TCR variants could be found. Samples of peripheral blood were taken, and for ankylosing spondylitis patients, synovial fluid was collected as well. The full study cohort comprised approximately 23 ankylosing spondylitis patients and about a hundred healthy donors.

The instrument given in TCRdb is Illumina HiSeq 2500. TCR beta libraries were prepared by quantitative 5'-RACE with molecular barcodes. The source study handled its data this way. To identify disease-linked TCR variants, a new computational method was used, one built on a probabilistic model of VDJ rearrangement. TCRdb itself trimmed the public reads at Q25 with fastp, ran MiXCR and retained productive beta chains. Every distinct CDR3 protein forms one entry, paired with its most common genes and DNA. The V and J calls follow TCRdb's processing rather than the paper's. The sample contains hundreds of thousands of distinct CDR3 sequences, approximately 26% of them found a single time. The leading ten clones occupy over 0.8% of the sample. This clonotype was counted only a few times. Its cognate antigen has yet to be identified. Base qualities are not recorded, but no much larger clone differs from it by a single base.

What the authors observed across the whole study: According to the report, matched synovial fluid samples from ankylosing spondylitis patients were significantly enriched for the disease-linked clones. In peripheral blood, the disease-linked clones were found at relatively low frequencies and had a CD8+ phenotype. Some of the motif variants had been reported before in the synovial fluid and blood of reactive arthritis patients, a finding that suggests common disease-initiation mechanisms. A TCR beta motif of roughly 8 highly homologous amino acid variants appeared characteristic of blood from ankylosing spondylitis patients.

Per the germline V gene (reference sequence), DFQATT is the CDR1 and SNEGSKA is the CDR2. CDR3 length: 13 amino acids, cysteine to phenylalanine. Just the 39-base CDR3 DNA is kept, in frame starting at base 1. V loses 5 bases of germline sequence and J loses 0 bases, and the interval between the two ends is 8 bases. Sample: blood, either unsorted or a sorted T cell fraction (not recorded which). The receptor was isolated from a male donor with ankylosing spondylitis. The chain couples TRBV20-1 to TRBJ2-1, with the D gene too uncertain to name. For the CDR3, the sequence is CSASPDSYNEQFF. The base sequence is TGCAGTGCTTCCCCTGACTCCTACAATGAGCAGTTCTTC.